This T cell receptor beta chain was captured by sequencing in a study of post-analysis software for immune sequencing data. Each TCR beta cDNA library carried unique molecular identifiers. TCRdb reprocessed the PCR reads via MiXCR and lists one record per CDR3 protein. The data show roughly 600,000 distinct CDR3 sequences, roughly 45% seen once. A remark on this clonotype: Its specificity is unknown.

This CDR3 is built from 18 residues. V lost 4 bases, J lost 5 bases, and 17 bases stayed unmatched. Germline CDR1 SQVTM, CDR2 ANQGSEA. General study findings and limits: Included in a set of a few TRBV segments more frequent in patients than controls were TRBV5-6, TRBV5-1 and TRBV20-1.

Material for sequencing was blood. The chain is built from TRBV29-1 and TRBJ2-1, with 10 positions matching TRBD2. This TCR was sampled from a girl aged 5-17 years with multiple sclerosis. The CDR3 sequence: CSVVPLAGVSFRNNEQFF. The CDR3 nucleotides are TGCAGCGTTGTCCCCCTAGCGGGAGTGAGTTTCAGGAACAATGAGCAGTTCTTC.